This TCR beta chain was observed in a study of CD4 T cells in relation to SARS-CoV-2 and coronaviruses. Before the COVID-19 pandemic, during about 2010-2018, CD4+ T cells were taken from unexposed donors. Isolation of CD4+ T cells took place after around 11 days in culture. Profiling relied on immunoSEQ multiplex PCR, and the TCRdb table lists in-frame clones only, not all of them. The repertoire holds 18,000 or so clones, 60% to 75% seen once, with 30% in the top ten. As regards this clone: Antigen unknown.

This sequence was found in a human donor in good health. The sequencing sample was made of CD4+ T cells from PBMCs, cultured in vitro.

The CDR3 loop is CASSLRTDSPLHF. The CDR3 DNA sequence: TGTGCCAGTAGTCTCCGGACAGATTCACCCCTCCACTTT. The rearrangement joins TRBV19 to TRBJ1-6, with D tentatively TRBD1 (6 bases). The V end lost 5 bases, the J end lost 8 bases, and 10 bases lay between the germline ends. Germline loops: CDR1 LNHDA, CDR2 SQIVND (reference sequence). This CDR3 has 13 residues. Full variable domain (remainder filled in from reference TRBV19 and TRBJ1-6): DGGITQSPKYLFRKEGQNVTLSCEQNLNHDAMYWYRQDPGQGLRLIYYSQIVNDFQKGDIAEGYSVSREKKESFPLTVTSAQKNPTAFYLCASSLRTDSPLHFGNGTRLTVT.